This TCR beta chain was documented in a study of blood T cell repertoires in COVID-19. Study summary: Sample material is recorded as cDNA or gDNA derived from T cells, B-cell-depleted T cells, or PBMCs.

Germline CDR1 and CDR2: MDHEN and SYDVKM. The V gene lost 3 bases and the J gene lost 0 bases, with 15 bases spanning the gap. CDR3 length: 17 amino acids. This clone appeared a single time. Participants spanned ages about 18 to 89 years and resided in roughly 22 US areas. Grouping used clinical history reported by participants in a survey and questionnaire. Per the study methods: Reference gene primer amplification in the assay estimated nucleated cell counts. Repertoires were generated with immunoSEQ multiplex PCR, while TCRdb's copy carries only in-frame clones and drops some. V and J calls and clone size are given by that table; D and trimming were obtained from the DNA. Here the sample spans 300,000 or so clones, approximately 86% being singletons.

The chain links TRBV28 to TRBJ2-1, with D hard to call. The sequence was obtained from a woman aged 40 to 50 with acute COVID-19. Material for sequencing was PBMCs or T cells enriched from blood (not recorded which). The CDR3 region is CASSFFRATTSYNEQFF. The DNA of the CDR3 is TGTGCCAGCAGTTTCTTTAGAGCGACGACCTCCTACAATGAGCAGTTCTTC. Complete variable domain (other parts from reference TRBV28 and TRBJ2-1): DVKVTQSSRYLVKRTGEKVFLECVQDMDHENMFWYRQDPGLGLRLIYFSYDVKMKEKGDIPEGYSVSREKKERFSLILESASTNQTSMYLCASSFFRATTSYNEQFFGPGTRLTVL.